The TCR beta chain described here comes from a study of regulatory T cells in long-lasting Graves disease. Arm-PCR of CDR3 regions with iRepertoire HTBI primers generated TCR beta libraries. Using its own MiXCR run on the multiplex PCR reads, TCRdb lists one record per CDR3 protein. The sample has approximately 540,000 distinct CDR3 sequences, around 12% seen once. Documented time point: newly diagnosed GD, antithyroid drugs for less than 3 months. Generation of the TCR library employed RNA extracted from PBMCs. Separately, the same data were catalogued under a study of T cells in Graves' hyperthyroidism and ophthalmopathy.

Sample: peripheral blood mononuclear cells (PBMCs), taken at new diagnosis, from a patient treated with antithyroid drugs. This TCR was recovered from a woman aged 25 to 39 with Graves disease.

The CDR3 spells CASSQQRGDTGELFF. DNA of the CDR3: TGCGCCAGCAGCCAGCAGCGAGGGGACACCGGGGAGCTGTTTTTT. The chain uses TRBV4-3 and TRBJ2-2, with D perhaps TRBD1 or TRBD2 (5 bases each). The CDR3 sequence is 15 residues long. CDR1 and CDR2 (germline): LGHNA, YSLEER. Between the trimmed V and J ends, which lost 3 bases and 3 bases, there was a span of 11 bases.